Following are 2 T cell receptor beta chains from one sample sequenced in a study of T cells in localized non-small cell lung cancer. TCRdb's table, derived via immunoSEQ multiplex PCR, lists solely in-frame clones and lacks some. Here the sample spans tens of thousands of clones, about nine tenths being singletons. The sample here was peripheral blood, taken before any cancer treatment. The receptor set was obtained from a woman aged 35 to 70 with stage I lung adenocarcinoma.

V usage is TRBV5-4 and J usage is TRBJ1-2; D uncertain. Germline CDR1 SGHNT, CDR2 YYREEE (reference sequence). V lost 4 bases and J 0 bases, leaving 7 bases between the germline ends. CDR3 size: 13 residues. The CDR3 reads CASSGGTNYGYTF. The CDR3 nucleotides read TGTGCCAGCAGCGGCGGGACTAACTATGGCTACACCTTC.

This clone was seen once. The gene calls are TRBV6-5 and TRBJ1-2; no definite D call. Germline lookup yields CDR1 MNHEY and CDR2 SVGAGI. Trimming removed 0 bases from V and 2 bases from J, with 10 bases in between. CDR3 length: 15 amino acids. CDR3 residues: CASSYSNLPNYGYTF. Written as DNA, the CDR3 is TGTGCCAGCAGTTACTCGAACCTTCCGAACTATGGCTACACCTTC.